The clone carrying this TCR beta chain was found a few times. Antigen unknown. The record originates from a study of CD8 T cells in ankylosing spondylitis. J lost 6 bases, V lost 6 bases, and 7 bases had no gene match. Per germline, CDR1 SQVTM and CDR2 ANQGSEA. The CDR3 extends over 13 amino acids. TCRdb used MiXCR to reprocess the 5' RACE reads, holding one entry per CDR3 protein. This table has roughly 180,000 distinct CDR3 sequences, over 10% appearing once. Study-wide results and caveats: In reactive arthritis synovial fluid and blood, some motif variants had been reported before. Matched ankylosing spondylitis synovial fluid reportedly contained a significantly enriched population of disease-linked clones.

The rearrangement links TRBV29-1 to TRBJ2-1, with 8 bases identical to TRBD2. The sequenced sample consisted of blood, either unsorted or a sorted T cell fraction (not recorded which). This TCR was recovered from a male donor with ankylosing spondylitis or in good health (not recorded which). CDR3 in amino acids: CSVAGGAANEQFF. CDR3 bases: TGCAGCGTCGCCGGGGGGGCGGCCAATGAGCAGTTCTTC.